The 2 T cell receptor beta chains in this list originate from one sample, sequenced in a study of tumor and adjacent non-tumor tissue in lung cancer. TCRbeta libraries were built with three rounds of nested PCR, modified from ARM-PCR. MiXCR was run by TCRdb on the multiplex PCR reads, yielding one entry per CDR3 protein. Of more than 45,000 distinct CDR3 sequences detected, 74% appear once; the ten largest clones hold roughly 25%. The template was RNA from unsorted bulk tissue. More than 3 cm separated this lung sample from the edge of the tumor. Sequencing input: distant non-tumor lung tissue. These receptors were taken from a woman in her sixties or seventies with non-small cell lung cancer.

With respect to this clonotype: A read error may be the cause here, since a much bigger clone is one base away. The final CDR3 position lacks the conserved phenylalanine or tryptophan, pointing to a likely read error. The chain recombines TRBV6-1 with TRBJ1-5; D ambiguous. With 3 bases removed from V and 8 bases from J, the gap between germline ends came to 11 bases. This CDR3 contains 13 residues. Germline V gives CDR1 MNHNS, CDR2 SASEGT. The CDR3 spells CASSDWGSEPQHL. The CDR3 DNA sequence: TGTGCCAGCAGTGATTGGGGTTCGGAGCCCCAGCATCTT.

Remarks on this clonotype: The germline gene is not matched at one end of the junction; a read error may be the cause. The chain couples TRBV6-1 to TRBJ2-1; D not resolved. Germline-derived CDR1 and CDR2 are MNHNS and SASEGT. This CDR3 contains 18 residues. CDR3 nucleotide sequence: TGTGCCAGCAGTGTAAAACCCACCGGGCTGCTCAGAGGCCATGAACAGTTCTTC. Its protein is CASSVKPTGLLRGHEQFF.